Listed below are T cell receptor beta chains from one sample, sequenced in a study of cytomegalovirus exposure and HLA in healthy donors. The data were produced by immunoSEQ multiplex PCR, yet TCRdb's version contains in-frame clones alone and is incomplete. The sample includes around 190,000 clones, roughly 84% of them seen just once. Sequencing was done on a sample of PBMCs. The receptors were gathered from a girl aged 2 to 10 in good health and CMV-seropositive. Both conserved end residues are part of each CDR3. Fields, in order: J gene, clone size, V gene, D gene, CDR3 DNA, CDR3 protein. The D gene is left open where the match is weak. Clone sizes are given selectively: once, few, many, or a class where the clone is expanded.

TRBJ2-1 - TRBV5-1 - TGCGCCAGCAGCTTGGTGGCGGACTCGTATCGCAGCTCCTACAATGAGCAGTTCTTC CASSLVADSYRSSYNEQFF
TRBJ2-5 - TRBV10-3 TRBD1 TGTGCCATCAAAGGGACAGGGCGCGAGACCCAGTACTTC CAIKGTGRETQYF
TRBJ2-7 - TRBV6-1 - TGTGCCAGCAGTGAAGGTTGGTTAGCGGAGGCAACCTACGAGCAGTACTTC CASSEGWLAEATYEQYF
TRBJ2-7 - TRBV10-3 TRBD2 TGTGCCATCAGGACTAGCGGGGGCCACCTCGACGAGCAGTACTTC CAIRTSGGHLDEQYF
TRBJ1-4 - TRBV6-6 - TGTGCCAGCAGTTACGGGGGGGCAACTAATGAAAAACTGTTTTTT CASSYGGATNEKLFF
TRBJ2-7 - TRBV9 - TGTGCCAGCAGCGCATCCGAGCTGGAGCAGTACTTC CASSASELEQYF
TRBJ1-5 many TRBV7-9 TRBD1 TGTGCCAGGGGACAGGTGGGGGATCAGCCCCAGCATTTT CARGQVGDQPQHF
TRBJ1-4 - TRBV2 - TGTGCTAGCAAATTCCCGGGGGGGACTAATGAAAAACTGTTTTTT CASKFPGGTNEKLFF
TRBJ2-5 - TRBV11-2 TRBD2 TGTGCCAGCAGCCTGGGCGCTAGCGGGAGTCTCGAGACCCAGTACTTC CASSLGASGSLETQYF
TRBJ1-2 few TRBV27 TRBD1 TGTGCCAGCAGCCTAACCAGGGACAGGGTTCCCCACACCTTC CASSLTRDRVPHTF
TRBJ2-7 - TRBV10-3 - TGTGCCATCAGGGACACCTACGAGCAGTACTTC CAIRDTYEQYF
TRBJ1-3 - TRBV10-3 TRBD1 TGTGCCAAGAGCCAGGGGGCGAACGGTGGAAACACCATATATTTT CAKSQGANGGNTIYF
TRBJ1-3 few TRBV7-9 - TGTGCCAGCACCACAGGGTTCTCTGGAAACACCATATATTTT CASTTGFSGNTIYF
TRBJ2-7 - TRBV7-8 - TGTGCCAGCAGCTTGGGGGGTCTAGGGTCCTACGAGCAGTACTTC CASSLGGLGSYEQYF
TRBJ2-3 - TRBV5-4 TRBD2 TGTGCCAGCAGCAGCGGGACTAGCGGTAGCACAGATACGCAGTATTTT CASSSGTSGSTDTQYF
TRBJ1-1 few TRBV28 - TGTGCCGTACAGGGCCTTCACACTGAAGCTTTCTTT CAVQGLHTEAFF
TRBJ1-5 - TRBV6-1 TRBD1 TGTGCCAGCAGCGGTAGGGACAGTGCCCAGCATTTT CASSGRDSAQHF
TRBJ2-7 - TRBV5-4 - TGTGCCAGCAGCCCTACAGGGGGACTAGCACATTACGAGCAGTACTTC CASSPTGGLAHYEQYF
TRBJ2-1 - TRBV19 - TGTGCCAGTAGTCCCCGGGGGGCTACATACAATGAGCAGTTCTTC CASSPRGATYNEQFF
TRBJ1-2 - TRBV6-5 - TGTGCCAGCAGTTACAGGGGGGGCAACTATGGCTACACCTTC CASSYRGGNYGYTF
TRBJ2-7 - TRBV6-5 TRBD1 TGTGCCAGCAGTTTGGCGCTGGGACAGTCCTACGAGCAGTACTTC CASSLALGQSYEQYF
TRBJ2-5 - TRBV19 TRBD2 TGTGCCAGTAGTACTCCCCAGGCTAGCGGGAGGGAGACCCAGTACTTC CASSTPQASGRETQYF
TRBJ2-4 - TRBV18 - TGTGCCAGCTCCGGGGTGAGGGACATTCAGTACTTC CASSGVRDIQYF
TRBJ1-2 - TRBV20-1 - TGCAGTGCTACCCTGGGGGACAGCTACACCTTC CSATLGDSYTF
TRBJ2-2 - TRBV7-2 TRBD2 TGTGCCAGCAGCGAAACTAGCGGGAGCAGGGGTCCCGGGGAGCTGTTTTTT CASSETSGSRGPGELFF
TRBJ1-2 - TRBV5-4 TRBD1 TGTGCCAGCAGCCGAGACAGGGACTATGGCTACACCTTC CASSRDRDYGYTF
TRBJ1-1 - TRBV7-3 - TGTGCCAGCAGCTTAATTAGCGGGGGCAGCTCTGAAGCTTTCTTT CASSLISGGSSEAFF
TRBJ1-4 - TRBV5-1 - TGCGCCAGCAGCTTGACTGCAACTAATGAAAAACTGTTTTTT CASSLTATNEKLFF
TRBJ1-1 - TRBV11-3 TRBD1 TGTGCCAGCAGCCCTGGACAGGGGCTCTCCACTGAAGCTTTCTTT CASSPGQGLSTEAFF
TRBJ2-7 - TRBV2 - TGTGCCAGCAGTGAGGGACTCAGCTCCTACGAGCAGTACTTC CASSEGLSSYEQYF
TRBJ2-5 - TRBV11-2 - TGTGCCAGCAACGGACAGTCAGAGACCCAGTACTTC CASNGQSETQYF
TRBJ1-5 - TRBV7-2 - TGTGCCAGCAGCTTAATGGGGGAGGGCCAGCCCCAGCATTTT CASSLMGEGQPQHF
TRBJ1-5 - TRBV28 - TGTGCCAGCAGCTCCCCTGGGAGGGGTGTCCAGCCCCAGCATTTT CASSSPGRGVQPQHF
TRBJ2-7 - TRBV10-2 TRBD1 TGCGCCAGCTGGACAGGGGAAGGCTACGAGCAGTACTTC CASWTGEGYEQYF
TRBJ1-2 - TRBV14 - TGTGCCAGCAGCCAAGGTGTTGGAGCTAACTATGGCTACACCTTC CASSQGVGANYGYTF
TRBJ2-2 once TRBV27 TRBD2 TGTGCCAGCACCCTCCGGGACGAAAGACTAGCGGGAGGGTTGCCCGGGGAGCTGTTTTTT CASTLRDERLAGGLPGELFF
TRBJ1-1 - TRBV25-1 TRBD1 TGTGCCAGCAGTGCCCAGACAGGGGTGGCCACTGAAGCTTTCTTT CASSAQTGVATEAFF
TRBJ2-1 - TRBV28 - TGTGCCAGCAGCCCTCTCCTAGCGAATGAGCAGTTCTTC CASSPLLANEQFF
TRBJ2-3 - TRBV4-1 TRBD2 TGCGCCAGCAGCCAAGTGGGACTAGGTACGCAGTATTTT CASSQVGLGTQYF
TRBJ2-7 - TRBV19 TRBD1 TGTGCCAGTAGTTCCCGACAGGGATATTACGAGCAGTACTTC CASSSRQGYYEQYF
TRBJ2-1 - TRBV15 - TGTGCCACCAGCAGAGCCACGGGAGCGAGTTTAGGCGAGCAGTTCTTC CATSRATGASLGEQFF
TRBJ1-1 - TRBV11-2 TRBD1 TGTGCCAGCAGCATAGACAGGGCCGAAGCTTTCTTT CASSIDRAEAFF
TRBJ2-3 - TRBV9 - TGTGCCAGCAGCGATCCTAGCACAGATACGCAGTATTTT CASSDPSTDTQYF
TRBJ2-3 - TRBV5-1 - TGCGCCAGCAGCTCCGGACAGTCTAAGGCAGATACGCAGTATTTT CASSSGQSKADTQYF
TRBJ2-7 - TRBV5-6 - TGTGCCAGCAGCTTAGATTGGTTGCTCACCTACGAGCGGTACTTC CASSLDWLLTYERYF
TRBJ2-7 - TRBV19 TRBD2 TGTGCCAGTAGTATTGGGACTAGCTTTACCTACGAGCAGTACTTC CASSIGTSFTYEQYF